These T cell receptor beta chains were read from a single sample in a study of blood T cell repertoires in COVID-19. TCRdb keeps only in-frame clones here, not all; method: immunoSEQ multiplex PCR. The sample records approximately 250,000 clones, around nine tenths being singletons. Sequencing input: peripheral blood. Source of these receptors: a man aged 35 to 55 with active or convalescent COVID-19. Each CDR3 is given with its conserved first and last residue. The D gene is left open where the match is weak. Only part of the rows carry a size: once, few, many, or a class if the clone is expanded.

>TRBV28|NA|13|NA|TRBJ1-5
CASSIQGEAAQHF
TGTGCCAGCAGCATACAGGGCGAAGCGGCCCAGCATTTT
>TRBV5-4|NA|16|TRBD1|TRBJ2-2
CASSSTGTGRTGELFF
TGTGCCAGCAGCTCCACCGGGACAGGGAGGACCGGGGAGCTGTTTTTT
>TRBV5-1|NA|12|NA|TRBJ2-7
CASYESTYEQYF
TGCGCCAGCTACGAATCTACCTACGAGCAGTACTTC
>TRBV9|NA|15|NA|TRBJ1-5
CASSVGGGANQPQHF
TGTGCCAGCAGCGTAGGAGGTGGAGCCAATCAGCCCCAGCATTTT
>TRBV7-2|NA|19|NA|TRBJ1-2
CASSRGRLPTGSGTYGYTF
TGTGCCAGCAGCCGCGGCCGACTTCCTACAGGGTCCGGAACCTATGGCTACACCTTC
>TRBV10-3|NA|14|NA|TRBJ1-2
CAISRDRTNYGYTF
TGTGCCATCAGTCGCGACAGGACCAACTATGGCTACACCTTC
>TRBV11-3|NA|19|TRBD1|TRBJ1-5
CALYPESGTGAQSNQPQHF
TGTGCCCTATATCCCGAATCCGGGACAGGGGCCCAGAGCAATCAGCCCCAGCATTTT
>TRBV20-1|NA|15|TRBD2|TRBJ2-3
CSASGLAGDTDTQYF
TGCAGTGCTAGTGGGCTAGCGGGGGACACAGATACGCAGTATTTT
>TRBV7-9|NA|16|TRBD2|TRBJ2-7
CASSETGTSGDVEQYF
TGTGCCAGCAGCGAAACCGGGACTAGCGGGGATGTCGAGCAGTACTTC
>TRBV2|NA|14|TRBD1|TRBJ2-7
CASRGGQGRYEQYF
TGTGCCAGCAGGGGGGGACAGGGGAGGTACGAGCAGTACTTC
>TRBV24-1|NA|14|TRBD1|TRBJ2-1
CATSDGKGAYEQFF
TGTGCCACCAGTGACGGAAAGGGGGCCTATGAGCAGTTCTTC
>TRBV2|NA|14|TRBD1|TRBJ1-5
CASSFSGDSQPQHF
TGTGCCAGCAGTTTTTCTGGGGACAGTCAGCCCCAGCATTTT
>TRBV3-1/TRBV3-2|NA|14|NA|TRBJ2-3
CASSQVRVADTQYF
TGTGCCAGCAGCCAAGTTCGGGTAGCAGATACGCAGTATTTT
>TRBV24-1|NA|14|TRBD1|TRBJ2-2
CATNAGGGAGELFF
TGTGCCACCAATGCAGGGGGCGGAGCCGGGGAGCTGTTTTTT
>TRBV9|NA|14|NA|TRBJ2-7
CATTKKGEAYEQYF
TGTGCCACCACAAAAAAAGGGGAGGCCTACGAGCAGTACTTC
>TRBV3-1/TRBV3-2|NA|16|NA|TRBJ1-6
CASSQDPRVYNSPLHF
TGTGCCAGCAGCCAAGACCCCCGGGTCTATAATTCACCCCTCCACTTT
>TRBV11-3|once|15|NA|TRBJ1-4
CASSPRGATNEKLFF
TGTGCCAGCAGCCCCCGGGGTGCAACTAATGAAAAACTGTTTTTT
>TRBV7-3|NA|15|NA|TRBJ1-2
CASSLGPGQNYGYTF
TGTGCCAGCAGCTTAGGGCCCGGACAAAACTATGGCTACACCTTC
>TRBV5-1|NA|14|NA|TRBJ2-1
CASSLVPAYNEQFF
TGCGCCAGCAGCTTGGTACCAGCCTACAATGAGCAGTTCTTC
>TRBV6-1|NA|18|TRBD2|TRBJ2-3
CASSEAYTWRGGTDTQYF
TGTGCCAGCAGTGAAGCGTATACGTGGCGGGGGGGCACAGATACGCAGTATTTT
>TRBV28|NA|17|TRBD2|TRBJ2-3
CASSTRGNEISTDTQYF
TGTGCCAGCAGTACGCGGGGGAATGAGATAAGCACAGATACGCAGTATTTT
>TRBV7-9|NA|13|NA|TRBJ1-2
CASSLLRDYGYTF
TGTGCCAGCAGCTTATTAAGAGATTATGGCTACACCTTC
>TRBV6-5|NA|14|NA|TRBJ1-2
CASGLRGSIHGYTF
TGTGCCAGCGGACTCAGGGGCAGTATCCATGGCTACACCTTC
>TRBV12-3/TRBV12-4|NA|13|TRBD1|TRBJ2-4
CASSPTGKGIQYF
TGTGCCAGCAGCCCGACAGGGAAGGGCATTCAGTACTTC
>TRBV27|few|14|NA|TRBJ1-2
CASSPRAGEGGYTF
TGTGCCAGCAGTCCCCGGGCAGGGGAGGGGGGCTACACCTTC
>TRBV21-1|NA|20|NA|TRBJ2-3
CASSTPPASGGQKSTDTQYF
TGTGCCAGCAGCACCCCTCCCGCTAGCGGGGGCCAAAAGAGCACAGATACGCAGTATTTT
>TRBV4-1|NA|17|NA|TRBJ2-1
CASSQFSGGGPSNEQFF
TGCGCCAGCAGCCAGTTCAGCGGTGGCGGGCCTTCTAATGAGCAGTTCTTC
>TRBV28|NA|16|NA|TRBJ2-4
CASSGARGGVGNIQYF
TGTGCCAGCAGTGGAGCGAGGGGGGGTGTGGGAAACATTCAGTACTTC
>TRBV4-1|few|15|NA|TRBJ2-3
CASSPPSGGPDTQYF
TGCGCCAGCAGCCCTCCGTCCGGGGGGCCAGATACGCAGTATTTT
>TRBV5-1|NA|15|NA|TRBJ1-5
CASSLGQASGQPQHF
TGCGCCAGCAGCTTGGGGCAGGCGAGTGGTCAGCCCCAGCATTTT
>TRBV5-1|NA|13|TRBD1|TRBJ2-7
CASSPDRVYEQYF
TGCGCCAGCAGTCCGGACAGGGTCTACGAGCAGTACTTC
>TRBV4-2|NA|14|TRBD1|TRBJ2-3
CASSPGQGSDTQYF
TGTGCCAGCAGCCCCGGACAGGGGTCAGATACGCAGTATTTT
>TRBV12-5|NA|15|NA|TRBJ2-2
CASGLGVTRPGELFF
TGTGCTAGTGGTTTGGGAGTCACTAGGCCCGGGGAGCTGTTTTTT
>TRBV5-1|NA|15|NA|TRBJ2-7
CASSLGLAGPYEQYF
TGCGCCAGCAGCTTGGGGTTAGCCGGTCCCTACGAGCAGTACTTC
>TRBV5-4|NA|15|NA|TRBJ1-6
CASSTRTEPSSPLHF
TGTGCCAGCAGCACCCGGACAGAACCAAGTTCACCCCTCCACTTT
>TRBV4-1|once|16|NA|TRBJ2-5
CASSQLGSGEQETQYF
TGCGCCAGCAGCCAACTGGGGTCAGGGGAACAGGAGACCCAGTACTTC
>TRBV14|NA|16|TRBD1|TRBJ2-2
CASSQETGWDTGELFF
TGTGCCAGCAGCCAAGAGACAGGGTGGGACACCGGGGAGCTGTTTTTT
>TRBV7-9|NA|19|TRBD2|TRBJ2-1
CASSLENSLGLAGGHEQFF
TGTGCCAGCAGCTTAGAAAACTCGTTGGGACTAGCGGGGGGGCATGAGCAGTTCTTC
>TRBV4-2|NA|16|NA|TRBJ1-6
CASSQDSGGWNSPLHF
TGTGCCAGCAGCCAAGATTCCGGGGGGTGGAATTCACCCCTCCACTTT
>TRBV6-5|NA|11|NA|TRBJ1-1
CASSYGSEAFF
TGTGCCAGCAGTTACGGCAGTGAAGCTTTCTTT
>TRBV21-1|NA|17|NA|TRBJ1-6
CAGRSMDRGSYNSPLHF
TGTGCCGGACGCTCGATGGACAGGGGGTCCTATAATTCACCCCTCCACTTT
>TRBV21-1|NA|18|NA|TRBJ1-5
CASSKVSRRQVCEQPQHF
TGTGCCAGCAGCAAAGTAAGCCGTCGACAGGTTTGCGAGCAGCCCCAGCATTTT
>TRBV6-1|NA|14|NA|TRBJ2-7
CASSEATGWYEQYF
TGTGCCAGCAGTGAAGCAACAGGGTGGTACGAGCAGTACTTC
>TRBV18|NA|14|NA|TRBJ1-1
CASSPTGGFTEAFF
TGTGCCAGCTCACCGACAGGTGGATTCACTGAAGCTTTCTTT
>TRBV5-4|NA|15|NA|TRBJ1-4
CASSFRAGGNEKLFF
TGTGCCAGCAGCTTTAGGGCGGGGGGAAATGAAAAACTGTTTTTT
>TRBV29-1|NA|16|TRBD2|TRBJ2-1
CSVEDQTSGKYNEQFF
TGCAGCGTTGAAGACCAGACTAGCGGGAAGTACAATGAGCAGTTCTTC
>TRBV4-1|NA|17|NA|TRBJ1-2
CASSQGMREGERYGYTF
TGCGCCAGCAGCCAAGGGATGAGAGAGGGGGAACGCTATGGCTACACCTTC
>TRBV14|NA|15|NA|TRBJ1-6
CASSLREGNNSPLHF
TGTGCCAGCAGCCTGCGGGAGGGGAATAATTCACCCCTCCACTTT
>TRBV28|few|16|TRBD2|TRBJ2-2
CASSPTPSGGAGELFF
TGTGCCAGCAGTCCCACCCCTAGCGGGGGTGCCGGGGAGCTGTTTTTT